The present TCR beta chain was sequenced within a study of PD-1 blockade in classical Hodgkin lymphoma. This CDR3 spans 15 amino acids. The germline V and J ends were trimmed by 0 bases and 5 bases, with 13 bases remaining between them. The germline V gene has CDR1 SGHTA and CDR2 FQGTGA. This clone turned up a few times. No antigen is known for it. The table came from immunoSEQ multiplex PCR; TCRdb's copy has only in-frame clones and leaves some out. Here the sample spans roughly 25,000 clones, roughly four fifths being singletons. In every patient, relapse followed autologous stem cell transplantation, while exposure to brentuximab vedotin differed. Whole-study findings and limits: CD4+ but not CD8+ TCR diversity rose significantly by C4D1.

This sequence was found in a human donor with classical Hodgkin lymphoma. Material: peripheral blood mononuclear cells (PBMCs), obtained before the second cycle of nivolumab. The rearrangement links TRBV7-3 to TRBJ2-5, with D unresolved. This CDR3 reads CASSLTSGPGETQYF. In DNA form, the CDR3 reads TGTGCCAGCAGCTTAACTTCCGGGCCTGGTGAGACCCAGTACTTC. Supplemented by reference TRBV7-3 and TRBJ2-5, the full variable domain reads GAGVSQTPSNKVTEKGKYVELRCDPISGHTALYWYRQSLGQGPEFLIYFQGTGAADDSGLPNDRFFAVRPEGSVSTLKIQRTERGDSAVYLCASSLTSGPGETQYFGPGTRLLVL.